This T cell receptor beta chain was captured by sequencing in a study of blood T cells in healthy people across ages. Through a sample-barcoded 5' primer and a J-beta primer mix, a second PCR was run for about 7 to 12 cycles. TCRdb reprocessed the 5' RACE reads via MiXCR and lists one record per CDR3 protein. In the table there are fewer than 1,200,000 distinct CDR3 sequences, approximately 25% of which are singletons. V was pared by 0 bases and J by 5 bases, with 3 bases between. The CDR3 spans 11 residues. CDR1 DFQATT and CDR2 SNEGSKA come from the germline V gene (reference sequence). In this sample, this clonotype turned up a few times. These same data were also listed under a study on T cells of mothers and their children.

The receptor was isolated from a girl aged 2-10 years in good health. The chain joins TRBV20-1 to TRBJ2-3, with D hard to call. Sequenced sample: blood. The CDR3 here is CSAREEDTQYF. The CDR3 DNA reads as TGCAGTGCTAGAGAGGAAGATACGCAGTATTTT.